These 20 T cell receptor beta chains were all obtained from the same sample, sequenced in a study of blood T cell repertoires in COVID-19. This table comes from immunoSEQ multiplex PCR, and its TCRdb copy is limited to in-frame clones, with some not included. This sample yields over 110,000 clones, of which approximately 80% are seen a single time; approximately 8.2% belongs to the top ten. The sequencing input was peripheral blood. Receptor source: a human donor in a cohort sampled during active COVID-19.

The V and J genes are TRBV7-2 and TRBJ2-3; D is uncertain. Germline CDR1 reads SGHTA; CDR2 reads FQGNSA. The CDR3 is made up of 12 amino acids. Trimming pared 4 bases from V and 5 bases from J, leaving 7 bases between. The CDR3 nucleotides are TGTGCCAGCAGCTGGAACAGAGATACGCAGTATTTT. Translated: CASSWNRDTQYF.

The gene calls are TRBV7-3 and TRBJ2-5; TRBD1 aligns across 7 bases. Germline CDR1 reads SGHTA; CDR2 reads FQGTGA. Losses at the gene ends were 2 bases for V and 6 bases for J; bases not matched to a gene: 9. CDR3 length: 15 amino acids. The CDR3 region is CASSLSGTDGKTQYF. CDR3 coding DNA: TGTGCCAGCAGCTTATCCGGGACAGACGGGAAGACCCAGTACTTC.

In DNA, the CDR3 is TGCGCCAGCAGCCAACACTGGAATGAAAAACTGTTTTTT. As protein: CASSQHWNEKLFF. The genes are TRBV4-3 and TRBJ1-4; D not resolved. The CDR3 totals 13 residues. Germline CDR1 LGHNA, CDR2 YSLEER. V was cut by 2 bases and J by 5 bases, with 6 bases left in between.

The rearrangement joins TRBV7-9 to TRBJ2-3; 14 bases line up with TRBD2. The CDR3 has 16 residues. Germline trimming cut 4 bases from V and 5 bases from J; bases unmatched to any gene: 5. Germline CDR1 reads SEHNR; CDR2 reads FQNEAQ (reference sequence). CDR3 bases: TGTGCCAGCAGCTACCCGGGACTAGCGGGAGTAGATACGCAGTATTTT. Translating it yields CASSYPGLAGVDTQYF.

This clone showed up just a few times. The V gene is TRBV5-1, the J gene TRBJ2-7, with TRBD2 identical over 7 bases. This CDR3 has 14 residues. Germline-derived CDR1 and CDR2 are SGHRS and YFSETQ. Germline trimming cut 0 bases from V and 3 bases from J; bases unmatched to any gene: 3. DNA of the CDR3: TGCGCCAGCAGCTTGGTTAGCGGGTACTACGAGCAGTACTTC. This gives the protein CASSLVSGYYEQYF. Variable domain in full (rest from reference TRBV5-1 and TRBJ2-7): KAGVTQTPRYLIKTRGQQVTLSCSPISGHRSVSWYQQTPGQGLQFLFEYFSETQRNKGNFPGRFSGRQFSNSRSEMNVSTLELGDSALYLCASSLVSGYYEQYFGPGTRLTVT.

V gene TRBV19 combines with J gene TRBJ2-7; the match to TRBD1 covers 10 bases. The CDR3 covers 19 residues. The germline gives CDR1 LNHDA, CDR2 SQIVND (reference sequence). Trimming removed 3 bases from V and 4 bases from J; junction bases left unmatched: 18. CDR3: CASSIRDRGSLVSIYEQYF. The CDR3, as DNA: TGTGCCAGTAGTATCCGGGACAGGGGATCCCTGGTTTCGATTTACGAGCAGTACTTC.

V gene TRBV28 combines with J gene TRBJ1-2; possible D gene TRBD1, 6 bases. This CDR3 spans 12 amino acids. Per germline, CDR1 MDHEN and CDR2 SYDVKM. The V gene lost 10 bases and the J gene lost 1 base, with 10 bases spanning the gap. The CDR3 DNA sequence: TGTGCCAACCAAGGGGGTAACTATGGCTACACCTTC. Its protein product is CANQGGNYGYTF.

The rearrangement uses TRBV7-2 and TRBJ2-1; 10 positions match TRBD1. Germline V gene lookup returns CDR1 SGHTA and CDR2 FQGNSA. There are 16 residues in the CDR3. V dropped 5 bases and J dropped 5; count of bases not matched to a gene: 9. CDR3 region: CASSGHRDRGHNEQFF. In DNA form, the CDR3 reads TGTGCCAGCAGCGGGCACCGGGACAGGGGCCACAATGAGCAGTTCTTC. Together with reference TRBV7-2 and TRBJ2-1, the CDR3 gives the full variable domain: GAGVSQSPSNKVTEKGKDVELRCDPISGHTALYWYRQSLGQGLEFLIYFQGNSAPDKSGLPSDRFSAERTGGSVSTLTIQRTQQEDSAVYLCASSGHRDRGHNEQFFGPGTRLTVL.

This clone was observed many times. The V gene is TRBV28, the J gene TRBJ1-2; 7 bases fit TRBD1. Looked up from germline, CDR1 is MDHEN and CDR2 is SYDVKM. V shed 8 bases and J 3 bases; nucleotides not matched to a gene: 12. The CDR3 totals 15 residues. The CDR3: CASLRTGWYDYGYTF. CDR3 nucleotide sequence: TGTGCCAGCTTAAGGACAGGCTGGTACGACTATGGCTACACCTTC.

This clone was seen only a few times. Mismatch with germline at one junction end may stem from a read error. The rearrangement links TRBV19 to TRBJ1-2; perhaps TRBD1 as D (6 bases). The length of the CDR3 is 12 residues. Germline CDR1 and CDR2: LNHDA and SQIVND (reference sequence). The CDR3 nucleotides are TGTGCCAGTGGGGGCAGCTTAGCCCACTGGACTTTC. Protein: CASGGSLAHWTF.

The chain uses TRBV7-9 and TRBJ1-5; 11 nucleotides agree with TRBD1. Trimming took 0 bases from V and 3 from J; bases not matched to a gene: 4. The CDR3 sequence is 17 residues long. Germline V gene lookup returns CDR1 SEHNR and CDR2 FQNEAQ (reference sequence). CDR3 in DNA: TGTGCCAGCAGCTTAGCGGGACAGGGGGTTATCAATCAGCCCCAGCATTTT. Its protein product is CASSLAGQGVINQPQHF.

This chain connects TRBV5-5 to TRBJ1-4; D gene unclear. Looked up from germline, CDR1 is SGHKS and CDR2 is YYEKEE (reference sequence). The CDR3 loop spans 16 amino acids. V shed 4 bases and J shed 7 bases, with 20 bases lying between them. DNA for the CDR3: TGTGCCAGCAGCGGGTGGACGGAGGCAAAGAGTGAAAAACTGTTTTTT. Translation gives CASSGWTEAKSEKLFF.

The chain has TRBV7-6 and TRBJ2-2; D possibly corresponds to TRBD2 (6 bases). Trimming stripped 4 bases from V and 2 bases from J, with 8 bases between. The CDR3 is 14 residues long. CDR1 and CDR2 from the germline V gene are SGHVS and FNYEAQ. This CDR3 is CASSWDLNTGELFF. CDR3 nucleotide sequence: TGTGCCAGCAGCTGGGACTTAAACACCGGGGAGCTGTTTTTT.

The V call is TRBV4-3, the J call TRBJ2-1; 8 bases are shared with TRBD2. Trimming removed 1 base from V and 5 bases from J; junction bases left unmatched: 7. Germline CDR1 LGHNA, CDR2 YSLEER. The CDR3 contains 16 residues. The CDR3 sequence is CASSQGGGRYNNEQFF. DNA of the CDR3: TGCGCCAGCAGCCAAGGCGGCGGGAGGTACAACAATGAGCAGTTCTTC.

This chain links TRBV5-4 with TRBJ2-5; weak D call: TRBD1 (6 bases). The CDR3 loop spans 16 amino acids. The V end lost 0 bases, the J end lost 2 bases, and 14 bases lay between the germline ends. CDR1 is SGHNT and CDR2 is YYREEE in the germline V gene (reference sequence). CDR3 in DNA: TGTGCCAGCAGCTTGGCCCCCCCGACAGGACAAGAGACCCAGTACTTC. It codes for CASSLAPPTGQETQYF.

The chain joins TRBV2 to TRBJ1-1; 10 bases are a match to TRBD1. The CDR3 length is 13 residues. Germline V lookup: CDR1 SNHLY, CDR2 FYNNEI. Losses at the gene ends were 8 bases for V and 1 base for J; bases not matched to a gene: 1. This chain's CDR3 is CASGDRGNTEAFF. CDR3 coding DNA: TGTGCCAGCGGGGACAGGGGGAACACTGAAGCTTTCTTT.

The chain employs TRBV28 and TRBJ2-7; D might be TRBD2 (6 bases). Trimming took 10 bases from V and 3 from J, leaving 19 bases between them. The CDR3 runs 14 residues. The germline gives CDR1 MDHEN, CDR2 SYDVKM. CDR3 residues: CATRASAYLYEQYF. CDR3 DNA: TGTGCCACCCGCGCTAGCGCGTACCTCTACGAGCAGTACTTC.

In this sample, this clone turned up a few times. The V gene is TRBV6-5, the J gene TRBJ2-5; 12 nucleotides align to TRBD1. The CDR3 is made up of 15 amino acids. The germline CDR1 and CDR2 sequences are MNHEY and SVGAGI. V lost 5 bases and J lost 7; bases outside the gene matches: 8. The CDR3: CASSMVGTGGATQYF. CDR3 nucleotide sequence: TGTGCCAGCAGTATGGTTGGGACAGGGGGCGCGACCCAGTACTTC.

The J gene is TRBJ1-2, the V gene TRBV9; perhaps TRBD1 as D (5 bases). V lost 0 bases and J lost 1, with 10 bases in between. Germline V gene lookup returns CDR1 SGDLS and CDR2 YYNGEE. The CDR3 is made up of 15 amino acids. The CDR3 sequence: CASSVDRGFNYGYTF. CDR3 in DNA: TGTGCCAGCAGCGTAGACCGGGGGTTTAACTATGGCTACACCTTC.

The chain uses TRBV5-1 and TRBJ2-7, with 9 bases that match TRBD1. Per the germline V gene, CDR1 is SGHRS and CDR2 is YFSETQ. The CDR3 runs 18 residues. Trimming at V came to 1 base and at J to 4 bases, leaving 15 bases not matched to a gene. The CDR3: CASSLSARGDRGFYEQYF. For the CDR3, the DNA is TGCGCCAGCAGCTTGAGCGCTCGGGGAGACAGGGGGTTTTACGAGCAGTACTTC. The whole variable domain, remainder taken from reference TRBV5-1 and TRBJ2-7, is KAGVTQTPRYLIKTRGQQVTLSCSPISGHRSVSWYQQTPGQGLQFLFEYFSETQRNKGNFPGRFSGRQFSNSRSEMNVSTLELGDSALYLCASSLSARGDRGFYEQYFGPGTRLTVT.